Sequencing of this T cell receptor (beta chain) was carried out in a study of T-cell memory formation after mild COVID-19. About the study: TCR clusters were mostly confined to one donor each.

TCRdb called the 5' RACE reads again in MiXCR, with one record for every CDR3 protein. The profile shows 300,000 or so distinct CDR3 sequences, approximately 16% of them singletons. The receptor was isolated from a young man who had mild COVID-19 (a few samples of this study predate the infection). Cell type and time point are not known. The sequenced sample consisted of PBMCs or a T cell subset sorted from them (not recorded which).

This CDR3 is CASSFASGTSGGAGNEQFF. The CDR3 coding sequence is TGCGCCAGCAGCTTTGCCTCCGGGACTAGCGGGGGGGCCGGGAATGAGCAGTTCTTC. The genes are TRBV5-1 and TRBJ2-1, with 16 bases that match TRBD2. This CDR3 has 19 residues. V dropped 2 bases and J dropped 7; count of bases not matched to a gene: 12. Looked up from germline, CDR1 is SGHRS and CDR2 is YFSETQ. Combining the CDR3 with reference TRBV5-1 and TRBJ2-1 gives the whole variable domain KAGVTQTPRYLIKTRGQQVTLSCSPISGHRSVSWYQQTPGQGLQFLFEYFSETQRNKGNFPGRFSGRQFSNSRSEMNVSTLELGDSALYLCASSFASGTSGGAGNEQFFGPGTRLTVL.